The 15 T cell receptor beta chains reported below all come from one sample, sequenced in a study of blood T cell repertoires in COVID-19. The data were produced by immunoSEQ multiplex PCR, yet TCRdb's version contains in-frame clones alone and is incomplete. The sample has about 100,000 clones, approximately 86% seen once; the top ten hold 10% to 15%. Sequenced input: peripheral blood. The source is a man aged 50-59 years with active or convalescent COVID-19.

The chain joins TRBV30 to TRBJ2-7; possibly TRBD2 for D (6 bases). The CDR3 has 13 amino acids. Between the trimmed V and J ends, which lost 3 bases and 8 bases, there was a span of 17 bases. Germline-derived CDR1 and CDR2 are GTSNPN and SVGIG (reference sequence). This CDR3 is CAWSQRERAKQYF. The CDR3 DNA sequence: TGTGCCTGGAGCCAACGGGAGAGGGCAAAGCAGTACTTC.

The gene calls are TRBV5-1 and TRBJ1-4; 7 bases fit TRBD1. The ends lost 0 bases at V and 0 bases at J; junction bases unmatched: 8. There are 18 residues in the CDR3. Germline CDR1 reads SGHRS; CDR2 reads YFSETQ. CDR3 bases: TGCGCCAGCAGCTTGGTGGGCAGGGGGATTGCAACTAATGAAAAACTGTTTTTT. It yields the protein CASSLVGRGIATNEKLFF.

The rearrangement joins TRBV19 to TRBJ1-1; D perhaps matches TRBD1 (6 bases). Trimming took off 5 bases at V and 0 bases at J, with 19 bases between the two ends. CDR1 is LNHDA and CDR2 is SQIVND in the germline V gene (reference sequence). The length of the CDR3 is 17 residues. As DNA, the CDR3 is TGTGCCAGTAGTCGGACAGAACGCCAGCTTATGAACACTGAAGCTTTCTTT. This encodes CASSRTERQLMNTEAFF.

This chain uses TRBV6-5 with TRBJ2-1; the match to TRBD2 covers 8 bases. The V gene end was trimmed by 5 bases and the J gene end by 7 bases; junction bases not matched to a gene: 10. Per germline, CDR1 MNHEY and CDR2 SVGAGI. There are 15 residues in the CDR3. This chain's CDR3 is CASSKKAGVGNEQFF. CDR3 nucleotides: TGTGCCAGCAGTAAAAAAGCGGGAGTGGGGAATGAGCAGTTCTTC.

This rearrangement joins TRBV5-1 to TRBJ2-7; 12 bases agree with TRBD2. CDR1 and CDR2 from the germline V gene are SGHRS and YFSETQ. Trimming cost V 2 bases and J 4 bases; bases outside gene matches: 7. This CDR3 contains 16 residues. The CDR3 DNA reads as TGCGCCAGCAGCTTAGACTGGACTAGCGGGATTTACGAGCAGTACTTC. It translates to CASSLDWTSGIYEQYF.

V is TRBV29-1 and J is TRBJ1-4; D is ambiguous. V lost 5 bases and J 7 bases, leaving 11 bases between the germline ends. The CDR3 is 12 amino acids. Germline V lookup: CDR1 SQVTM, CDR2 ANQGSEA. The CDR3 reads CSVFGVGEKLFF. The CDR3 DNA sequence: TGCAGCGTTTTCGGGGTTGGTGAAAAACTGTTTTTT.

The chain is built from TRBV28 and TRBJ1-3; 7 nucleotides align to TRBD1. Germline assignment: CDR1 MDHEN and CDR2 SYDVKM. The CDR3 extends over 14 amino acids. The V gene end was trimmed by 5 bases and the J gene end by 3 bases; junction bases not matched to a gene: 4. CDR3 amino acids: CASSDRQGGNTIYF. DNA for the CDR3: TGTGCCAGCAGTGACAGACAGGGTGGAAACACCATATATTTT. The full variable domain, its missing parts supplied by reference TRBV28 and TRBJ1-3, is DVKVTQSSRYLVKRTGEKVFLECVQDMDHENMFWYRQDPGLGLRLIYFSYDVKMKEKGDIPEGYSVSREKKERFSLILESASTNQTSMYLCASSDRQGGNTIYFGEGSWLTVV.

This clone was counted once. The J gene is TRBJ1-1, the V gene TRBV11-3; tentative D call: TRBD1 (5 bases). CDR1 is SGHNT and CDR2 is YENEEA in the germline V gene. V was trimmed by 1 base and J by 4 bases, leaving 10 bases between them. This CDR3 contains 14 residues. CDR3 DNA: TGTGCCAGCAGCTTAGGTCCAGGGCGCACTGAAGCTTTCTTT. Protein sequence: CASSLGPGRTEAFF.

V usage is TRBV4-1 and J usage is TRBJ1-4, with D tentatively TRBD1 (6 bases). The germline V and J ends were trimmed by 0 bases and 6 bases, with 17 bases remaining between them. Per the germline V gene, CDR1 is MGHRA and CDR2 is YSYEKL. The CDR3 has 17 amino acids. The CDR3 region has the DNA TGCGCCAGCAGCCAAGAAGGGGGGACGGGGAGGGATGAAAAACTGTTTTTT. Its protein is CASSQEGGTGRDEKLFF.

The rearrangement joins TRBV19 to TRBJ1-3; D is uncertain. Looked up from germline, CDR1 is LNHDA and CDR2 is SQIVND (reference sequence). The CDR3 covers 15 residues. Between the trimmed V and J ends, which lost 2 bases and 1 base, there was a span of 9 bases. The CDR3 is CASSISGPSGNTIYF. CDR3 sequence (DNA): TGTGCCAGTAGTATAAGCGGGCCTTCTGGAAACACCATATATTTT.

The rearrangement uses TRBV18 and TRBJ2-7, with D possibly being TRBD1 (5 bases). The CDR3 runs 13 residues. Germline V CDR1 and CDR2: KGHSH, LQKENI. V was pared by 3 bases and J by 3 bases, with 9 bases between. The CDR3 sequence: CASSPRQNYEQYF. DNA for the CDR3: TGTGCCAGCTCACCTAGACAGAACTACGAGCAGTACTTC.

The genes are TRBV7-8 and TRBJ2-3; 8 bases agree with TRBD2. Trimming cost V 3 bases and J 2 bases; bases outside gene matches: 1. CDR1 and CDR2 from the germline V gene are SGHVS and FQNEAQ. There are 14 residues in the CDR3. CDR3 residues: CASSLGLVTDTQYF. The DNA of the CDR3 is TGTGCCAGCAGCTTGGGACTAGTCACAGATACGCAGTATTTT. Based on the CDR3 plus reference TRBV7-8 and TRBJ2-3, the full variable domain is GAGVSQSPRYKVAKRGQDVALRCDPISGHVSLFWYQQALGQGPEFLTYFQNEAQLDKSGLPSDRFFAERPEGSVSTLKIQRTQQEDSAVYLCASSLGLVTDTQYFGPGTRLTVL.

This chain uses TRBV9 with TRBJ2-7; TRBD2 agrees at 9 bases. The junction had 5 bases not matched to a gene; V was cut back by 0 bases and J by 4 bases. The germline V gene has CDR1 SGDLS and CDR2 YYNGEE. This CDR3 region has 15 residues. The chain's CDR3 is CASSVEASGKYEQYF. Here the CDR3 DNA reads TGTGCCAGCAGCGTAGAGGCTAGCGGGAAGTACGAGCAGTACTTC.

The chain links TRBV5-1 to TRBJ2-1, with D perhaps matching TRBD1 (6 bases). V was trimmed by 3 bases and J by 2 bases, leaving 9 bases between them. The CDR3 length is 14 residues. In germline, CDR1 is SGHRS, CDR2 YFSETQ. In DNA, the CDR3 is TGCGCCAGCAGCTCGGACAGCACCTACAATGAGCAGTTCTTC. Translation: CASSSDSTYNEQFF. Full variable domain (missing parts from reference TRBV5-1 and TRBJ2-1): KAGVTQTPRYLIKTRGQQVTLSCSPISGHRSVSWYQQTPGQGLQFLFEYFSETQRNKGNFPGRFSGRQFSNSRSEMNVSTLELGDSALYLCASSSDSTYNEQFFGPGTRLTVL.

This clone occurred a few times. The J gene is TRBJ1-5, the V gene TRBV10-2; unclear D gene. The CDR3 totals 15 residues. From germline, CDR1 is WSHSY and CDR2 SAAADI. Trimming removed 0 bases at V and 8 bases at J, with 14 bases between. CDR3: CASSESERMVEPQHF. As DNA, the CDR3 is TGCGCCAGCAGTGAGTCTGAGAGGATGGTGGAGCCCCAGCATTTT.